Presented here are 13 T cell receptor beta chains from one specimen sequenced in a study of blood T cell repertoires in COVID-19. TCRdb's table, derived via immunoSEQ multiplex PCR, lists solely in-frame clones and lacks some. The profile covers a few hundred thousand clones, with just over 85% appearing a single time and around 3% taken by the ten largest. Sequencing was performed on peripheral blood. These receptors were collected from a young woman with active or convalescent COVID-19.

The chain carries TRBV5-5 and TRBJ1-5, with 10 bases fitting TRBD1. After removal of 4 bases from V and 4 bases from J, the junction contained 11 bases not matched to a gene. CDR3 length: 17 amino acids. The germline gives CDR1 SGHKS, CDR2 YYEKEE (reference sequence). The CDR3 DNA reads as TGTGCCAGCAGCAGAACGACAGGGGGCCTAGGGAATCAGCCCCAGCATTTT. This codes for CASSRTTGGLGNQPQHF.

CDR3 amino acids: CASSPDGARSNYGYTF. CDR3 sequence (DNA): TGCGCCAGCAGCCCCGATGGAGCCCGTTCTAACTATGGCTACACCTTC. This chain uses TRBV4-3 with TRBJ1-2; D uncertain. V lost 4 bases and J lost 0, with 15 bases in between. The CDR3 runs to 16 residues. CDR1 is LGHNA and CDR2 is YSLEER in the germline V gene.

The J gene is TRBJ1-1, the V gene TRBV27; D gene uncertain. The CDR3 totals 13 residues. Between the trimmed V and J ends, which lost 5 bases and 1 base, there was a span of 8 bases. Germline CDR1 MNHEY, CDR2 SMNVEV (reference sequence). DNA for the CDR3: TGTGCCAGCAGTACCAACAGGAACACTGAAGCTTTCTTT. Its protein product is CASSTNRNTEAFF.

The chain links TRBV7-9 to TRBJ2-1, with D perhaps matching TRBD1 (5 bases). Germline CDR1 SEHNR, CDR2 FQNEAQ (reference sequence). The V end was cut by 9 bases, the J end by 6 bases, with 24 bases between. The CDR3 covers 16 residues. CDR3 sequence: CASNIRGPISGNEQFF. CDR3 in DNA: TGTGCCAGTAACATTAGGGGTCCTATAAGTGGCAATGAGCAGTTCTTC.

The V and J genes are TRBV7-9 and TRBJ1-2; D is undetermined. The CDR3 runs to 14 residues. CDR1 SEHNR and CDR2 FQNEAQ come from the germline V gene (reference sequence). Trimming took 2 bases from V and 6 from J, leaving 13 bases between them. CDR3 coding DNA: TGTGCCAGCAGCTTATCCCAGGCCCACAATGGCTACACCTTC. Its translation: CASSLSQAHNGYTF.

CDR3 residues: CASSFDSSYNSPLHF. CDR3 in DNA: TGTGCCAGCAGTTTTGACAGCTCCTATAATTCACCCCTCCACTTT. This chain links TRBV28 with TRBJ1-6, with a possible D match to TRBD1 (5 bases). Trimming stripped 3 bases from V and 0 bases from J, with 6 bases between. The CDR3 runs to 15 residues. CDR1 is MDHEN, CDR2 SYDVKM, per germline.

This chain uses TRBV7-2 with TRBJ2-5; D ambiguous. The last part of the DNA fits TRBJ2-7 better; the J call may be wrong. This CDR3 comprises 12 residues. Germline V lookup: CDR1 SGHTA, CDR2 FQGNSA. CDR3 nucleotides: TGTGCCAGCGGCCCAGGCCCCTACGAGCAGTACTTC. The encoded protein is CASGPGPYEQYF.

J is TRBJ1-5 and V is TRBV6-2 or TRBV6-3, with D perhaps TRBD1 (6 bases). Germline CDR1 and CDR2: MNHEY and SVGEGT. Trimming shortened V by 0 bases and J by 4 bases, and 16 bases separated the two germline ends. This CDR3 region has 17 residues. The DNA of the CDR3 is TGTGCCAGCAGTTACTCCAATACAGGGCTGGGGAATCAGCCCCAGCATTTT. This gives the protein CASSYSNTGLGNQPQHF.

This clone is a singleton in its sample. This chain connects TRBV30 to TRBJ2-3; 8 positions match TRBD1. The CDR3 covers 15 residues. J lost 2 bases, V lost 3 bases, and 7 bases had no gene match. CDR1 is GTSNPN, CDR2 SVGIG, per germline (reference sequence). The CDR3 loop is CAWRAGTGLTDTQYF. CDR3 DNA sequence: TGTGCCTGGAGGGCCGGGACAGGACTCACAGATACGCAGTATTTT. The complete variable domain, with remaining parts taken from reference TRBV30 and TRBJ2-3, reads SQTIHQWPATLVQPVGSPLSLECTVEGTSNPNLYWYRQAAGRGLQLLFYSVGIGQISSEVPQNLSASRPQDRQFILSSKKLLLSDSGFYLCAWRAGTGLTDTQYFGPGTRLTVL.

The CDR3 DNA sequence: TGTGCCAGCAGCCAAAACAGGGCACATAACTATGGCTACACCTTC. The encoded protein is CASSQNRAHNYGYTF. The V gene is TRBV14, the J gene TRBJ1-2, with D perhaps TRBD1 (6 bases). Trimming removed 2 bases at V and 1 base at J, with 11 bases between. The CDR3 loop spans 15 amino acids. The germline V gene encodes CDR1 SGHDN and CDR2 FVKESK.

The gene calls are TRBV11-2 and TRBJ2-5; the match to TRBD1 covers 12 bases. The CDR3 is made up of 16 amino acids. Per germline, CDR1 SGHAT and CDR2 FQNNGV. V trimming: 1 base; J trimming: 4 bases; junction bases outside the gene matches: 4. CDR3 amino acids: CASSLGDRGPGETQYF. CDR3 in DNA: TGTGCCAGCAGCTTAGGGGACAGGGGGCCCGGAGAGACCCAGTACTTC.

The rearrangement uses TRBV5-1 and TRBJ1-2; D remains ambiguous. V was cut by 1 base and J by 7 bases, with 23 bases left in between. The CDR3 is 17 amino acids. CDR1 and CDR2 from the germline V gene are SGHRS and YFSETQ. This CDR3 reads CASSLWIGGVGFGGYTF. CDR3 nucleotides: TGCGCCAGCAGCTTGTGGATCGGCGGGGTCGGGTTTGGTGGCTACACCTTC.

The V gene is TRBV19, the J gene TRBJ1-3; D unresolved. Per germline, CDR1 LNHDA and CDR2 SQIVND (reference sequence). The V end lost 3 bases, the J end lost 9 bases, and 21 bases lay between the germline ends. The CDR3 has 16 amino acids. CDR3 protein: CASSMTMAESSGTIYF. In nucleotides, the CDR3 is TGTGCCAGTAGTATGACGATGGCAGAGAGCTCGGGCACCATATATTTT.